This T cell receptor beta chain was sequenced in a study of blood T cell repertoires in COVID-19. Overall study context: The study drew acute and convalescent COVID-19 samples from the United States, Italy and Spain.

Living in about two dozen US areas, the participants were between about 18 and 100 years of age. Cohort 3 donors were reported recovered after two negative PCRs, clearance, or symptom resolution. Under the authors' procedure: It was from reference gene primer amplification that nucleated cell counts were estimated. The assay was immunoSEQ multiplex PCR, and TCRdb's table has in-frame clones only and misses some. V, J and clone size derive from that table, while D and trimming were established from the DNA sequence. The table has about 250,000 clones, 80% to 90% seen once; the top ten hold under 10%. V was clipped by 3 bases and J by 2 bases; unmatched bases: 3. This CDR3 is built from 15 residues. Germline values: CDR1 SGHNT, CDR2 YENEEA.

This receptor was identified in a man aged 40-49 years who had recovered from COVID-19. The material sequenced was PBMCs or T cells enriched from blood (not recorded which). This rearrangement joins TRBV11-3 to TRBJ2-3; TRBD1 matches at 9 bases. CDR3 amino acids: CASSFRTGDTDTQYF. The DNA of the CDR3 is TGTGCCAGCAGCTTCCGGACAGGGGACACAGATACGCAGTATTTT.